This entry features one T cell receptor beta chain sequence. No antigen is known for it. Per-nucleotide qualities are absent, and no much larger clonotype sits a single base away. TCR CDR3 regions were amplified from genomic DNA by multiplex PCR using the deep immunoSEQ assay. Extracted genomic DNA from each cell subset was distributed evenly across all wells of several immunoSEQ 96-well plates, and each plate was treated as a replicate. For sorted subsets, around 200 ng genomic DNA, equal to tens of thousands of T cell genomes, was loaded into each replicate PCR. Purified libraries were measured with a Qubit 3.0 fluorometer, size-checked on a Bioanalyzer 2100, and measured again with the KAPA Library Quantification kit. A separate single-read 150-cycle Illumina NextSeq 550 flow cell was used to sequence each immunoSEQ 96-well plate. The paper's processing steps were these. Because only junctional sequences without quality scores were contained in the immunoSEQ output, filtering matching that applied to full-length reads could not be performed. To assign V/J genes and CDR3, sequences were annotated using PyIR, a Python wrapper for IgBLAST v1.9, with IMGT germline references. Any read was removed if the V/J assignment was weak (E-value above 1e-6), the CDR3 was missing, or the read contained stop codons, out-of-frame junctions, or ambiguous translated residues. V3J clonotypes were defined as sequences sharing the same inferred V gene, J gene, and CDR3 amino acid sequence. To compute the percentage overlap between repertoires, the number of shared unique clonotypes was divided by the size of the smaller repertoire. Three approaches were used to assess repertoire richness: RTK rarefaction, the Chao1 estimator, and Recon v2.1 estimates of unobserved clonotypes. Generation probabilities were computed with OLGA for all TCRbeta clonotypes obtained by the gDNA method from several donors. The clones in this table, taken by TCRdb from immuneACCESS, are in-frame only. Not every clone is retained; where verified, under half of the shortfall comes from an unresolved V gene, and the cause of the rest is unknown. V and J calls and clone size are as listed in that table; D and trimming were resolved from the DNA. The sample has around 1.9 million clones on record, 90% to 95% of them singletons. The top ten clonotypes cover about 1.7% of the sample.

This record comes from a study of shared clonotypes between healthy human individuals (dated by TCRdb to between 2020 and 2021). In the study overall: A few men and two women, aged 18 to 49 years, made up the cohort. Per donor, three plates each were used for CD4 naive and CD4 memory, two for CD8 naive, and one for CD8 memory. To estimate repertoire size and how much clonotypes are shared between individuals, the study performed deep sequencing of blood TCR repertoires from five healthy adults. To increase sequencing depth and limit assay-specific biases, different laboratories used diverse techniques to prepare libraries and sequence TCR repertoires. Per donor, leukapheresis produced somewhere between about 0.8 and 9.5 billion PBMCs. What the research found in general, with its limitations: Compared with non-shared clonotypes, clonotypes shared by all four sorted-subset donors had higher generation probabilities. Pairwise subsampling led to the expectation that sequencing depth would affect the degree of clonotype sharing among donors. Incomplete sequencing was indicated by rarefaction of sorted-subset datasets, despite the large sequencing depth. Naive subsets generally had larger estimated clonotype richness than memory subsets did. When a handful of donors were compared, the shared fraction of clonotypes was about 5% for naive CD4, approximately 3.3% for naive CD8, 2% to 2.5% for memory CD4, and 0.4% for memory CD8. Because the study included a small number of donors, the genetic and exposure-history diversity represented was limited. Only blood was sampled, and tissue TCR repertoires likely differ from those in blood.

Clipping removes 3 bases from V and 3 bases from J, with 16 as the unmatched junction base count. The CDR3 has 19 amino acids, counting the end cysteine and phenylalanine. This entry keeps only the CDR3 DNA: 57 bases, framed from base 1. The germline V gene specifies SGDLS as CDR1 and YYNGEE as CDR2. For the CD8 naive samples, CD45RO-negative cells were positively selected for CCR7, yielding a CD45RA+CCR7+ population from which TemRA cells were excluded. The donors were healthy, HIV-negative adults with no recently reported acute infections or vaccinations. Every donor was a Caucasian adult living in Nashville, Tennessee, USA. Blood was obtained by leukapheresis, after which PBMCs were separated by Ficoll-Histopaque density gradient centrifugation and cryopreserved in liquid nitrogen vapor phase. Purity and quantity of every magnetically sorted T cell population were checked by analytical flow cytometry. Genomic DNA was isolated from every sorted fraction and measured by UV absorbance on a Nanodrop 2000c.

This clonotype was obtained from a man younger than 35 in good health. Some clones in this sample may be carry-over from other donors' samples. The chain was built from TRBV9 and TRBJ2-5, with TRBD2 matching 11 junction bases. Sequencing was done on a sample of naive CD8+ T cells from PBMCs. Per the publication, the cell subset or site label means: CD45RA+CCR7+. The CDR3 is CASSDPRGLAGGGKETQYF. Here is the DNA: TGTGCCAGCAGCGACCCGAGGGGGCTAGCGGGAGGAGGCAAAGAGACCCAGTACTTC.